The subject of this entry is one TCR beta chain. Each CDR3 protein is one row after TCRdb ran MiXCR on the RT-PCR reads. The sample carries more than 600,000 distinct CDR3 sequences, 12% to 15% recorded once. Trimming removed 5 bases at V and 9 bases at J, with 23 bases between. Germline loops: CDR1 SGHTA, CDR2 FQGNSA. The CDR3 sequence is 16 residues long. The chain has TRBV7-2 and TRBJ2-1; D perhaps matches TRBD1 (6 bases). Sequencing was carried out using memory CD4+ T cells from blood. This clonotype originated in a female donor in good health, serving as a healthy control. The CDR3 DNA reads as TGTGCCAGCAGCCCAAGTAGCAGGGGTATTGGGAGTGAGCAGTTCTTC. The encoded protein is CASSPSSRGIGSEQFF. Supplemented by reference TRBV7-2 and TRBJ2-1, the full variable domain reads GAGVSQSPSNKVTEKGKDVELRCDPISGHTALYWYRQSLGQGLEFLIYFQGNSAPDKSGLPSDRFSAERTGGSVSTLTIQRTQQEDSAVYLCASSPSSRGIGSEQFFGPGTRLTVL.